This T cell receptor (beta chain) originates from a study of T-cell memory formation after mild COVID-19. About the research overall: The two donors had largely donor-specific TCR clusters. Findings and limits, study-wide: Shrinking CD4+ clones were chiefly CM and EM; CD8+ ones were chiefly EMRA.

cDNA libraries for TCR alpha and TCR beta, carrying sample barcodes and UMIs, came from 5'RACE with constant-segment primers. TCRdb called the 5' RACE reads again in MiXCR, with one record for every CDR3 protein. The sample holds roughly 110,000 distinct CDR3 sequences, about a fifth seen once. This clonotype was detected only a few times. Its antigen remains unidentified. Germline-derived CDR1 and CDR2 are MGHRA and YSYEKL. The CDR3 totals 13 residues. V gave up 4 bases and J gave up 7 bases, with 11 bases separating them. V gene TRBV4-1 combines with J gene TRBJ1-5; D is perhaps TRBD1 (6 bases). The sequenced sample was PBMCs or a T cell subset sorted from them (not recorded which). The sequence was obtained from a man younger than 30 who had mild COVID-19 (a few samples of this study predate the infection). Cell type and time point are not known. CDR3 DNA: TGCGCCAGCAGCCGGGGCGGACAGCAGCCCCAGCATTTT. Its translation is CASSRGGQQPQHF.